Following are 5 T cell receptor beta chains from one sample sequenced in a study of CD8+CD57+ T cells in acquired aplastic anemia. TCR beta VDJ and CDR3 profiles were obtained from a genomic DNA template. A single record per CDR3 protein comes from TCRdb applying MiXCR to the reads. The table records some 210,000 distinct CDR3 sequences, approximately 60% of them present only once. The sample taken for sequencing was sorted CD4+, CD8+, or CD8+CD57+ T cells (not recorded which) from PBMCs. The receptors were sampled from a human donor in good health.

V and J are TRBV5-1 and TRBJ1-3; 8 positions agree with TRBD1. This CDR3 contains 13 residues. The J segment lost 0 bases and the V segment lost 7 bases, leaving 0 bases of the junction unmatched. CDR1 and CDR2 from the germline V gene are SGHRS and YFSETQ. In nucleotides, the CDR3 is TGCGCCAGCGGACAGGGCTCTGGAAACACCATATATTTT. Translating it yields CASGQGSGNTIYF.

In its sample, this clonotype was seen a few times. The chain has TRBV2 and TRBJ2-3, with TRBD1 identical over 8 bases. CDR1 SNHLY and CDR2 FYNNEI come from the germline V gene. With V trimmed by 4 bases and J by 1 base, 4 bases remained unmatched. CDR3 length: 15 amino acids. This chain's CDR3 is CASSGDRGRTDTQYF. The CDR3 DNA is TGTGCCAGCAGTGGAGACAGGGGACGCACAGATACGCAGTATTTT.

The rearrangement uses TRBV29-1 and TRBJ2-7, with D uncertain. This CDR3 region has 12 residues. Germline V gene data show CDR1 as SQVTM and CDR2 as ANQGSEA. Deletions cut 4 bases from V and 3 bases from J, with 10 bases between. This chain's CDR3 is CSVAEQFYEQYF. The DNA for the CDR3 is TGCAGCGTTGCCGAACAGTTCTACGAGCAGTACTTC.

This chain joins TRBV27 and TRBJ2-7; weak D call: TRBD2 (7 bases). V was trimmed by 3 bases and J by 2 bases, leaving 17 bases between them. The CDR3 totals 16 residues. Germline V gene lookup returns CDR1 MNHEY and CDR2 SMNVEV (reference sequence). In DNA form, the CDR3 reads TGTGCCAGCAGTTTCTCGGGGGCGGGAGCCGCCTACGAGCAGTACTTC. Protein sequence: CASSFSGAGAAYEQYF.

The V and J genes are TRBV25-1 and TRBJ2-7, with D possibly being TRBD2 (5 bases). The V gene's germline CDR1 is MGHDK and CDR2 SYGVNS. This CDR3 is built from 15 residues. V was shortened by 6 bases and J by 2 bases, with 17 bases between the two germline ends. The CDR3 loop reads CASSPSPGGTYEQYF. The CDR3 nucleotides read TGTGCCAGCAGCCCCTCCCCAGGAGGTACCTACGAGCAGTACTTC.